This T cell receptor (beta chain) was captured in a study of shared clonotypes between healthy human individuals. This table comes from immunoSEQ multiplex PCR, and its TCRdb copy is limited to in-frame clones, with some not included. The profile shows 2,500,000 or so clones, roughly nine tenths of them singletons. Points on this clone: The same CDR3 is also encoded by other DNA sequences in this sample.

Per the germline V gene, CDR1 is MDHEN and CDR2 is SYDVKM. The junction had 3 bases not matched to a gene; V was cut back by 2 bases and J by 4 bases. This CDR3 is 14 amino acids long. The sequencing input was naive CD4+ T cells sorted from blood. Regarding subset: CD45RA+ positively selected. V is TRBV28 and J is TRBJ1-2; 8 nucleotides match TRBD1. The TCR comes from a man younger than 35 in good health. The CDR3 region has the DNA TGTGCCAGCAGTTTAGGGGACAGGATCTATGGCTACACCTTC. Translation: CASSLGDRIYGYTF.